The subject of this entry is one T cell receptor beta chain. This specimen comes from a study of cytomegalovirus exposure and HLA in healthy donors. PCR employed 60 Vbeta and 13 Jbeta primers. This table comes from immunoSEQ multiplex PCR, and its TCRdb copy is limited to in-frame clones, with some not included. This sample has 90,000 to 110,000 clones, with almost 75% found just once. V was clipped by 3 bases and J by 6 bases, with 12 bases between them. The CDR3 has 14 residues. CDR1 is MDHEN and CDR2 is SYDVKM in the germline V gene. The source is a man aged 40-50 years in good health and CMV-seronegative. The genes are TRBV28 and TRBJ1-5, with D perhaps TRBD1 (5 bases). Input material: PBMCs. The CDR3 DNA is TGTGCCAGCAGTTTCAGGGAGGTTAGTCAGCCCCAGCATTTT. Translation: CASSFREVSQPQHF.